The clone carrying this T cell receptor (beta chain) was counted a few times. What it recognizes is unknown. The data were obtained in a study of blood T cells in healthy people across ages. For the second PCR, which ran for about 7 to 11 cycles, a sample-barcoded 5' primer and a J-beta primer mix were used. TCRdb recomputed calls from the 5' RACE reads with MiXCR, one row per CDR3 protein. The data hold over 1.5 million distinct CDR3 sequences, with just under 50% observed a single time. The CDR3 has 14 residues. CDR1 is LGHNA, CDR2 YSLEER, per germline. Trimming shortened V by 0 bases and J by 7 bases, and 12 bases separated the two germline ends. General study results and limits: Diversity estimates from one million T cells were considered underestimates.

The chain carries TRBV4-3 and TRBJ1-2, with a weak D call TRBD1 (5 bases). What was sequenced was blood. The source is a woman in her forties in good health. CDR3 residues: CASSQDREKGGYTF. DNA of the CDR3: TGCGCCAGCAGCCAAGACAGGGAGAAAGGTGGCTACACCTTC.